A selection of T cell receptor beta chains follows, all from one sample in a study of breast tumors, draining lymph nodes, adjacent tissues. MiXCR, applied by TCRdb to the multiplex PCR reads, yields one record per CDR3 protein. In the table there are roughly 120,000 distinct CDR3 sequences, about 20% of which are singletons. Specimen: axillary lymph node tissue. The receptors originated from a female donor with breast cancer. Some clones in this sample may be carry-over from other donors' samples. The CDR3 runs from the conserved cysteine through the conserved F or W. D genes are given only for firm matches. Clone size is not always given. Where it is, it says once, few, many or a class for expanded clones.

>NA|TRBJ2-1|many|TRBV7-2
TGTGCCAGCAGCTTAGGCCCAGGAAACAATGAGCAGTTCTTC
CASSLGPGNNEQFF
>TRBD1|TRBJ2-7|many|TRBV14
TGTGCCAGCAGACAGGGGAACTCCTACGAGCAGTACTTC
CASRQGNSYEQYF
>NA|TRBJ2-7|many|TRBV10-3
TGTGCCACCCGTGGATCGGGCGGACCTAACTCTTACGAGCAGTACTTC
CATRGSGGPNSYEQYF
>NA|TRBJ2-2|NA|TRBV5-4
TGTGCCAGCAGCTTATTTACTGGCCACACCGGGGAGCTGTTTTTT
CASSLFTGHTGELFF
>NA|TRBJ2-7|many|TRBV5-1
TGCGCCAGCAGCCAAAGACACACTACCCCCTACGAGCAGTACTTC
CASSQRHTTPYEQYF
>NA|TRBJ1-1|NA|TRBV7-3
TGTGCCAGCAGCTTAAAACAACACACTGAAGCTTTCTTT
CASSLKQHTEAFF
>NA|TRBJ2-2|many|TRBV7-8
TGTGCCAGCAGCTCCGCCGGCCCTACCGGGGAGCTGTTTTTT
CASSSAGPTGELFF
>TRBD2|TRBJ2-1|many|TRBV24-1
TGTGCCACCAGTGATAGTGTAGCGGGGTTCTACAATGAGCAGTTCTTC
CATSDSVAGFYNEQFF
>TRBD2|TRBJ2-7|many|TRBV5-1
TGCGCCAGCAGCCAGGGACTAGCGAGAAACTACGAGCAGTACTTC
CASSQGLARNYEQYF
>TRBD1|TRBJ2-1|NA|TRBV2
TGTGTCACCTCACCCGGGACAGGAGGGGATGAGCAGCTCTTC
CVTSPGTGGDEQLF
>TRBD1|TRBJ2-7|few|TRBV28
TGTGCCAGCAGTTTACGATCCGACAGGGACCGTAACTACGAGCAGTACTTC
CASSLRSDRDRNYEQYF
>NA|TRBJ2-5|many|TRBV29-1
TGCAGCGTTGAACGTGCGGTGGGGGAGACCCAGTACTTC
CSVERAVGETQYF
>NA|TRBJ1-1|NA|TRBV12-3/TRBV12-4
TGTGCCAGCAGTTTCAGAGAAGGGAACACTGAAGCTTTCTTT
CASSFREGNTEAFF
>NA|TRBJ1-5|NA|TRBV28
TGTGCCAGCAGTCTGACAGGAAATAGCAATCAGCCCCAGCATTTT
CASSLTGNSNQPQHF
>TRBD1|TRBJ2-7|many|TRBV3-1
TGTGCCAGCAGCCGAGGGACAGGGGGCTCCTACGAGCAGTACTTC
CASSRGTGGSYEQYF
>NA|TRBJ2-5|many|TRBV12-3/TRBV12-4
TGTGCCAGCAGCAACTGGGGGGAGACCCAGTACTTC
CASSNWGETQYF
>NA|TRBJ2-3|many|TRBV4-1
TGCGCCAGCAGCCAAGGAGATACAGATACGCAGTATTTT
CASSQGDTDTQYF
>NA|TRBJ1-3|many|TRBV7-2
TGTGCCAGCAGCTTATTCCCCCCTACCTCTGGAAACACCATATATTTT
CASSLFPPTSGNTIYF
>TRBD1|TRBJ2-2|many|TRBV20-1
TGCAGTGCTAGAGAACAGGGGACCGGGGAGCTGTTTTTT
CSAREQGTGELFF
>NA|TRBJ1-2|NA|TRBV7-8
TGTGCCAGCAGCCCCCAAGGGACAACTAACTATGGCTACACCTTC
CASSPQGTTNYGYTF
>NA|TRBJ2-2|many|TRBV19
TGTGCCAGTAGTATTCTACGCGGGACGAACACCGGGGAGCTGTTTTTT
CASSILRGTNTGELFF
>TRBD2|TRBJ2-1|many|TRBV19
TGTGCCAGTAGTATAGCTAGCGGGTCCTACAATGAGCAGTTCTTC
CASSIASGSYNEQFF
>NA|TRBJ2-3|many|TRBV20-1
TGCAGTGCAGCCGGGGTGGGCAACACGCAGTATTTT
CSAAGVGNTQYF
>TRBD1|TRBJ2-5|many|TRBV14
TGTGCCAGCAGCCGAAGGGACAGGCGGGGAGAGACCCAGTACTTC
CASSRRDRRGETQYF
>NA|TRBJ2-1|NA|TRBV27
TGTGCCAGCAGTCAGCCGGACGGAGCGGCCCCACTAAGGATTGAGCAGTTCTTC
CASSQPDGAAPLRIEQFF
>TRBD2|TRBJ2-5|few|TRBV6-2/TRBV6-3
TGTGCCAGCAGTCGGACTAGCGGGAGTATCCAACAAAGGGAGACCCAGTACTTC
CASSRTSGSIQQRETQYF
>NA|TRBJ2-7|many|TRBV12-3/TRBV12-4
TGTGCCAGCAGTTTAGCGTCCAGGGCCTACGAGCAGTACTTC
CASSLASRAYEQYF
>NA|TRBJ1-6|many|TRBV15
TGTGCCACCAGCAGAGAAATTGGACCTGGGGGGAATTCACCCCTCCACTTT
CATSREIGPGGNSPLHF
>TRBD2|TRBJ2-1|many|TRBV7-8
TGTGCCAGCAGCCCACGGACTAGCGGGGGGCCCTTGTCCGGGGATGAGCAGTTCTTC
CASSPRTSGGPLSGDEQFF
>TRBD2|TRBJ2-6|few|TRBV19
TGTGCCAGCCAACTAGCGTCCTATAGCTCTGGGGCCAACGTCCTGACTTTC
CASQLASYSSGANVLTF
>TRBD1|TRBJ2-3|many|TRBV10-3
TGTGCCATCAGTGACGAGACAGGGTCCCCCGATACGCAGTATTTT
CAISDETGSPDTQYF
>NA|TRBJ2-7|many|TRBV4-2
TGTGCCAGCAGCCAAGAGGGGCGCTACGAGCAGTACTTC
CASSQEGRYEQYF
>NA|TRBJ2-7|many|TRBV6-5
TGTGCCAGCAGTTACTCGAACAGGGCTGACGAGCAGTACTTC
CASSYSNRADEQYF
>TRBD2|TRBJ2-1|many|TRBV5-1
TGCGCCAGCAGAACGCTAGCGGGGGGGTTCGATGAGCAGTTCTTC
CASRTLAGGFDEQFF
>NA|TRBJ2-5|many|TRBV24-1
TGTGCCACCAGTGTGGGTGAGCCCTTTCCCCAAGAGACCCAGTACTTC
CATSVGEPFPQETQYF
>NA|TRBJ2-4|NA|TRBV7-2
TGTGCCAGCAGCCCGGGGCGGTCCAAAAACATTCAGTACTTC
CASSPGRSKNIQYF
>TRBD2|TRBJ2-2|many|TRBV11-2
TGTGCCAGCAGCTTAGACCGTCGGGGGGCGAACACCGGGGAGCTGTTTTTT
CASSLDRRGANTGELFF
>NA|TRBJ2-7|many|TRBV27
TGTGCCAGCAGTTTGTCGGGGGGCTTATACGAGCAGTACTTC
CASSLSGGLYEQYF
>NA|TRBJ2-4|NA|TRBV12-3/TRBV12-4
TGTGCCAGCAGTTCCGGGACAACCAAAAACATTCAGTACTTC
CASSSGTTKNIQYF
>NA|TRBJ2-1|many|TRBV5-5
TGTGCCAGCAGCCCGCCCGGGGATAATGAGCAGTTCTTC
CASSPPGDNEQFF
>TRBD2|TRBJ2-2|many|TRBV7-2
TGTGCCAGCAGCTTAGTTGAAGCGGGAAGGGGCCGAACCGGGGAGCTGTTTTTT
CASSLVEAGRGRTGELFF
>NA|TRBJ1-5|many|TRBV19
TGTGCCAGTAGTATAGGGCTGGATCAGCCCCAGCATTTT
CASSIGLDQPQHF
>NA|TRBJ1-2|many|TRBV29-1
TGCAGCGTTCCCTCTAACTATGGCTACACCTTC
CSVPSNYGYTF
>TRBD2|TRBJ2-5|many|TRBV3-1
TGTGCCAGCAGCCAAGTTAATAGCGGGGGGGGACAAGAGACCCAGTACTTC
CASSQVNSGGGQETQYF
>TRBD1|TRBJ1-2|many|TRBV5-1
TGCGCCAGCAGCTTTAGGGACAGTACTAACTATGGCTACACCTTC
CASSFRDSTNYGYTF
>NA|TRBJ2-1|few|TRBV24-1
TGTGCCACACCGGAGGTAGATAAATGGAAGAGCGGGTCCCCCTACAATGAGCAGTTCTTC
CATPEVDKWKSGSPYNEQFF